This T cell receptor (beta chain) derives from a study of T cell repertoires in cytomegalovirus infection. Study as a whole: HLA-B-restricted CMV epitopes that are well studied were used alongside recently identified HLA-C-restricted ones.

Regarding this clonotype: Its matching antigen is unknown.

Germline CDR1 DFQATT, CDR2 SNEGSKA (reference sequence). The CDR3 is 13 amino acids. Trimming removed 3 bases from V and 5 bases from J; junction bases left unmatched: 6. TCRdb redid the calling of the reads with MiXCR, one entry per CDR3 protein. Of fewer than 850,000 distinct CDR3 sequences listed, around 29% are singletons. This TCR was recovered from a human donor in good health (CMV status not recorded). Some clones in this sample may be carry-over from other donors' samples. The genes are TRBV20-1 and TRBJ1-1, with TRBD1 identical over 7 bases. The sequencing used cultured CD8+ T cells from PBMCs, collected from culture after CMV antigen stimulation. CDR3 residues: CSARATGRTEAFF. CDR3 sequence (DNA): TGCAGTGCTAGGGCGACAGGGCGAACTGAAGCTTTCTTT.